The 7 T cell receptor beta chains reported below all come from one sample, sequenced in a study of blood T cell repertoires in COVID-19. The repertoire was sequenced with immunoSEQ multiplex PCR; TCRdb's copy has only in-frame clones and lacks some. The sample consists of around 200,000 clones, approximately 89% of them appearing once. Sample: PBMCs or T cells enriched from blood (not recorded which). The receptors come from a woman between 35 and 50 years old with acute COVID-19.

V usage is TRBV6-2 or TRBV6-3 and J usage is TRBJ2-7; 7 bases line up with TRBD1. Unmatched junction bases numbered 11, after V lost 6 bases and J lost 9 bases. The CDR3 covers 13 residues. Germline V gene lookup returns CDR1 MNHEY and CDR2 SVGEGT. CDR3 in amino acids: CASSVGQESVQYF. The CDR3 region has the DNA TGTGCCAGCAGCGTTGGACAGGAGTCCGTGCAGTACTTC.

The chain recombines TRBV7-2 with TRBJ2-3, with 8 bases lining up with TRBD2. The CDR3 covers 16 residues. The V segment lost 2 bases and the J segment 6 bases; nucleotides outside the gene matches: 10. The germline V gene has CDR1 SGHTA and CDR2 FQGNSA. The CDR3 sequence is CASSLPGVAGSDTQYF. The CDR3 bases are TGTGCCAGCAGCTTACCTGGGGTAGCGGGGTCCGATACGCAGTATTTT.

The chain combines TRBV9 with TRBJ2-5; 8 bases align to TRBD2. V lost 0 bases, J lost 5 bases, and 3 bases stayed unmatched. The CDR3 sequence is 14 residues long. Per the germline V gene, CDR1 is SGDLS and CDR2 is YYNGEE. The CDR3: CASSVAAGAETQYF. Here the CDR3 DNA reads TGTGCCAGCAGCGTAGCAGCGGGAGCCGAGACCCAGTACTTC.

The V and J genes are TRBV18 and TRBJ2-7; TRBD2 matches at 16 bases. The CDR3 sequence is 16 residues long. The germline V gene has CDR1 KGHSH and CDR2 LQKENI. J gave up 5 bases and V 0 bases, and 1 base lay outside the gene matches. The CDR3 DNA follows: TGTGCCAGCTCACCACCGGGACTAGCGGGGGGGGACGAGCAGTACTTC. Protein product: CASSPPGLAGGDEQYF.

This clone was detected only once. V gene TRBV27 combines with J gene TRBJ2-5, with 11 bases fitting TRBD2. Unmatched junction bases numbered 12, after V lost 2 bases and J lost 7 bases. The CDR3 has 17 residues. Germline CDR1 is MNHEY and CDR2 is SMNVEV (reference sequence). The chain's CDR3 is CASSLGASGRHAGTQYF. The CDR3 DNA reads TGTGCCAGCAGTTTAGGGGCTAGCGGGAGGCACGCCGGGACCCAGTACTTC.

The chain uses TRBV2 and TRBJ1-1; possible D gene TRBD1, 6 bases. CDR1 is SNHLY, CDR2 FYNNEI, per germline. This CDR3 spans 14 amino acids. V lost 3 bases to trimming and J lost 4 bases, with 12 bases between them. As DNA, the CDR3 is TGTGCCAGCAGTGACCCAGGACAGTTCACTGAAGCTTTCTTT. It encodes CASSDPGQFTEAFF.

This sequence joins TRBV11-2 and TRBJ1-2; tentatively, D is TRBD1 (5 bases). Trimming stripped 5 bases from V and 4 bases from J, with 29 bases between. Germline V gene data show CDR1 as SGHAT and CDR2 as FQNNGV. The CDR3 consists of 19 residues. For the CDR3, the DNA is TGTGCCAGCAGCCCCCGGCGGGGGGGGGTTAGGATCTTTCGCTATGGCTACACCTTC. This sequence encodes CASSPRRGGVRIFRYGYTF.